Shown below are 18 T cell receptor beta chains from a single sample sequenced in a study of human T cells and chemical hapten exposure. One entry per CDR3 protein results from TCRdb running MiXCR on the RACE reads. The sample consists of about 200,000 distinct CDR3 sequences, about 22% of them appearing once. The time point here: patch test 3, about 24 weeks after DPC sensitization. As for treatment: therapeutic diphenylcyclopropenone sensitization with weekly scalp DPC. The input for sequencing was whole blood, taken in connection with sensitization to the hapten diphenylcyclopropenone (DPC). The receptors derive from a woman between 35 and 50 years old with alopecia areata. Some clones in this sample may be carry-over from other donors' samples.

The CDR3 region has the DNA TGTGCCAGCAGCCAAGTCCCTAGCGGGACGAACACCGGGGAGCTGTTTTTT. Protein: CASSQVPSGTNTGELFF. The chain joins TRBV3-1 to TRBJ2-2; 9 bases line up with TRBD2. Germline V gene sequence: CDR1 LGHDT, CDR2 YNNKEL (reference sequence). The CDR3 is made up of 17 amino acids. The ends lost 1 base at V and 0 bases at J; junction bases unmatched: 3.

The gene calls are TRBV6-5 and TRBJ2-1; TRBD2 agrees at 11 bases. The length of the CDR3 is 16 residues. Germline CDR1 MNHEY, CDR2 SVGAGI. Trimming took 6 bases from V and 10 from J; bases not matched to a gene: 14. This CDR3 reads CASSSPASGRLREQFF. As DNA, the CDR3 is TGTGCCAGCAGCTCCCCGGCTAGCGGGAGGCTGCGCGAGCAGTTCTTC.

This clonotype has more than one count but fewer than ten. An end of the junction does not agree with germline; a read error may underlie this. The chain has TRBV9 and TRBJ1-5; 7 nucleotides match TRBD1. CDR1 is SGDLS and CDR2 is YYNGEE in the germline V gene. The CDR3 loop spans 15 amino acids. CDR3 in amino acids: CVSSLGQDSNQPQHF. CDR3 in DNA: TGTGTCAGCAGCCTTGGACAGGATAGCAATCAGCCCCAGCATTTT.

The rearrangement links TRBV27 to TRBJ2-6; 7 nucleotides align to TRBD1. The V gene end was trimmed by 1 base and the J gene end by 0 bases; junction bases not matched to a gene: 15. CDR3 length equals 21 residues. Germline CDR1 and CDR2: MNHEY and SMNVEV (reference sequence). The CDR3 nucleotides are TGTGCCAGCAGTTTATGGGGGCGAGGGGGCAGGGGTCTCTCTGGGGCCAACGTCCTGACTTTC. It is translated as CASSLWGRGGRGLSGANVLTF.

This clonotype was counted a few times. The J gene is TRBJ2-3, the V gene TRBV6-1, with D uncertain. The germline V and J ends were trimmed by 3 bases and 6 bases, with 7 bases remaining between them. CDR1 and CDR2 from the germline V gene are MNHNS and SASEGT. This CDR3 is built from 12 residues. CDR3 nucleotides: TGTGCCAGCAGTGAGAACCGGGATACGCAGTATTTT. Protein sequence: CASSENRDTQYF.

This clonotype has only a few counts. The V gene is TRBV9, the J gene TRBJ2-1, with D perhaps matching TRBD1 or TRBD2 (7 bases each). Germline CDR1 is SGDLS and CDR2 is YYNGEE. The CDR3 extends over 16 amino acids. V lost 2 bases and J lost 2, with 14 bases in between. CDR3 protein: CASSVEGAGAYNEQFF. The CDR3 region has the DNA TGTGCCAGCAGCGTTGAGGGGGCGGGAGCCTACAATGAGCAGTTCTTC.

V is TRBV7-9 and J is TRBJ2-5; D is unresolved. Germline V gives CDR1 SEHNR, CDR2 FQNEAQ (reference sequence). CDR3 length equals 14 residues. V lost 2 bases, J lost 2 bases, and 9 bases lay in between. The CDR3 nucleotides read TGTGCCAGCAGCTTATTGGCAGAACAAGAGACCCAGTACTTC. Amino acid sequence: CASSLLAEQETQYF.

The table lists this clonotype with a few counts. This chain connects TRBV18 to TRBJ2-1; 7 bases fit TRBD2. The CDR3 extends over 15 amino acids. Looked up from germline, CDR1 is KGHSH and CDR2 is LQKENI. V trimming: 3 bases; J trimming: 6 bases; junction bases outside the gene matches: 8. CDR3 amino acids: CASSPASGTPNEQFF. CDR3 nucleotides: TGTGCCAGCTCACCGGCTAGCGGAACGCCCAATGAGCAGTTCTTC.

This clonotype was counted only a few times. The chain recombines TRBV7-3 with TRBJ2-6, with unresolved D. The CDR3 is made up of 16 amino acids. In germline, CDR1 is SGHTA, CDR2 FQGTGA. Between the trimmed V and J ends, which lost 1 base and 0 bases, there was a span of 7 bases. In nucleotides, the CDR3 is TGTGCCAGCAGCTTAAGTTCGACCTCTGGGGCCAACGTCCTGACTTTC. Translation: CASSLSSTSGANVLTF.

This clonotype was seen a few times. The chain combines TRBV18 with TRBJ2-1; no clear D gene. V lost 0 bases and J 4 bases, leaving 7 bases between the germline ends. Germline loops: CDR1 KGHSH, CDR2 LQKENI. CDR3 length: 14 residues. The CDR3 coding sequence is TGTGCCAGCTCACCACCTGACGGGTACAATGAGCAGTTCTTC. Translating it yields CASSPPDGYNEQFF.

This clonotype was counted at least ten times. The chain uses TRBV30 and TRBJ2-2; 9 bases are a match to TRBD2. V was pared by 4 bases and J by 3 bases, with 6 bases of the junction left unmatched. This CDR3 contains 15 residues. Germline values: CDR1 GTSNPN, CDR2 SVGIG (reference sequence). CDR3 region: CAWTGLAGHTGELFF. CDR3 sequence (DNA): TGTGCCTGGACGGGACTAGCTGGACACACCGGGGAGCTGTTTTTT.

The CDR3 DNA reads as TGCAGTGCTAGAGTCGGATCCGGGACAGGGGATTACGAGCAGTACTTC. Translated: CSARVGSGTGDYEQYF. The genes are TRBV20-1 and TRBJ2-7, with 10 bases identical to TRBD1. This CDR3 has 16 amino acids. CDR1 is DFQATT, CDR2 SNEGSKA, per germline (reference sequence). The ends lost 1 base at V and 4 bases at J; junction bases unmatched: 10.

The rearrangement joins TRBV12-3 or TRBV12-4 to TRBJ2-3; 12 nucleotides agree with TRBD2. The CDR3 has 16 amino acids. Germline trimming cut 5 bases from V and 4 bases from J; bases unmatched to any gene: 7. CDR3 protein: CASSLRTSGTADTQYF. In nucleotides, the CDR3 is TGTGCCAGCAGTCTAAGGACTAGCGGGACGGCAGATACGCAGTATTTT.

This chain connects TRBV12-3 or TRBV12-4 to TRBJ1-6; D gene uncertain. CDR3 size: 14 residues. Trimming took off 4 bases at V and 7 bases at J, with 11 bases between the two ends. Here the CDR3 reads CASSYGQQNSPLHF. The CDR3 bases are TGTGCCAGCAGTTACGGCCAGCAAAATTCACCCCTCCACTTT.

This clonotype appeared once. This chain links TRBV4-3 with TRBJ2-3; D is ambiguous. V gave up 0 bases and J gave up 2 bases, with 15 bases separating them. The CDR3 has 17 amino acids. Germline values: CDR1 LGHNA, CDR2 YSLEER. The CDR3 DNA reads TGCGCCAGCAGCCAAGATAGGGCCCGGCCCCCCACAGATACGCAGTATTTT. It codes for CASSQDRARPPTDTQYF.

This clonotype was found a few times. The chain joins TRBV7-9 to TRBJ1-4; 10 nucleotides line up with TRBD1. The length of the CDR3 is 14 residues. The J segment lost 5 bases and the V segment lost 9 bases, leaving 6 bases of the junction unmatched. CDR1 is SEHNR, CDR2 FQNEAQ, per germline (reference sequence). The CDR3 bases are TGTGCCAGTATTCGACAGGGGGCCAATGAAAAACTGTTTTTT. This sequence encodes CASIRQGANEKLFF.

The V call is TRBV24-1, the J call TRBJ1-4; the D gene is possibly TRBD1 (6 bases). Trimming left V 5 bases short and J 10 bases short, with 10 bases between. The CDR3 has 12 amino acids. Germline CDR1 is KGHDR and CDR2 is SFDVKD. The CDR3, as DNA: TGTGCCACCAGTGCTGGGGGCGGAAAACTGTTTTTT. This translates into CATSAGGGKLFF.

The J gene is TRBJ2-5, the V gene TRBV6-1; a possible D gene is TRBD2 (6 bases). The CDR3 is 14 residues long. Trimming took off 1 base at V and 2 bases at J, with 8 bases between the two ends. The germline V gene encodes CDR1 MNHNS and CDR2 SASEGT. The CDR3 DNA sequence: TGTGCCAGCAGTGAAGGGGGACTGCAAGAGACCCAGTACTTC. Translation gives CASSEGGLQETQYF.